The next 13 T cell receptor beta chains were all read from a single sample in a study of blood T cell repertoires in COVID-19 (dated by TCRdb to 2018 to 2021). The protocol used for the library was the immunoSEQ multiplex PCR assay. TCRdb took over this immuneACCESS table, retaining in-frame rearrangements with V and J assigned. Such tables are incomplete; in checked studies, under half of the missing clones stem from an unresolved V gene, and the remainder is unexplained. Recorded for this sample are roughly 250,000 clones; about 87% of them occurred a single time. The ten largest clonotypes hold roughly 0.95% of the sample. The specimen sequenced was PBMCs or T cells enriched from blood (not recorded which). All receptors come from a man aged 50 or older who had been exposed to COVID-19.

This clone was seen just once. CDR3 DNA sequence: TGTGCCAGCAGAGGGGCGGGACAGGGGGCTGGAGAGCAGTACTTC. This encodes CASRGAGQGAGEQYF. The gene calls are TRBV7-2 and TRBJ2-7; 12 nucleotides match TRBD1. This CDR3 region has 15 residues. Germline CDR1 reads SGHTA; CDR2 reads FQGNSA. V trimming: 6 bases; J trimming: 7 bases; junction bases outside the gene matches: 10.

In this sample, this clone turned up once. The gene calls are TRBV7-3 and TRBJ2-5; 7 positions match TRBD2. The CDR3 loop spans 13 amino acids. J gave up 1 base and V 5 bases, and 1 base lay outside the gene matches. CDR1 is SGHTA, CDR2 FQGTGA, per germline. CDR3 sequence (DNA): TGTGCCAGCAGCACGGGGGGCCAAGAGACCCAGTACTTC. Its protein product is CASSTGGQETQYF.

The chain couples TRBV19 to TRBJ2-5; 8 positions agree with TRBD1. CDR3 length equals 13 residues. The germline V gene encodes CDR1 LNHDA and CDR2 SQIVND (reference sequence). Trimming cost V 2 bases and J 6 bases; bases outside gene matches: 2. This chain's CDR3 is CASSIQGAQTQYF. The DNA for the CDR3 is TGTGCCAGTAGTATACAGGGGGCGCAGACCCAGTACTTC.

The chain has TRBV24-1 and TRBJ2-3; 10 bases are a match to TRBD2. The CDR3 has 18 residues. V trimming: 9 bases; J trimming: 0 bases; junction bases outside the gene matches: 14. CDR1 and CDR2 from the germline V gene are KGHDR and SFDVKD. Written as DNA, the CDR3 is TGTGCCACCTCGGCGTTGGCTAGCGGGAGATCGAGCACAGATACGCAGTATTTT. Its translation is CATSALASGRSSTDTQYF.

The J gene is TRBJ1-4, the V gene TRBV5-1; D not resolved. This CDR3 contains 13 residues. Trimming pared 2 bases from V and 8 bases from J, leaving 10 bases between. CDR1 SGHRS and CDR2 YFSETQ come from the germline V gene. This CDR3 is CASSFGVAEKLFF. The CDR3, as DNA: TGCGCCAGCAGCTTCGGGGTCGCGGAAAAACTGTTTTTT.

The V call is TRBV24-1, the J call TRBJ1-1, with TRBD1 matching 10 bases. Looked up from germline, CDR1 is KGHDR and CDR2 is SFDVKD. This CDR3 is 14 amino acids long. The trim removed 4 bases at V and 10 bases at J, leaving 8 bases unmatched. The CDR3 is CATSDPDRGAGAFF. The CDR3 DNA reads TGTGCCACCAGTGACCCGGACAGGGGGGCTGGAGCTTTCTTT.

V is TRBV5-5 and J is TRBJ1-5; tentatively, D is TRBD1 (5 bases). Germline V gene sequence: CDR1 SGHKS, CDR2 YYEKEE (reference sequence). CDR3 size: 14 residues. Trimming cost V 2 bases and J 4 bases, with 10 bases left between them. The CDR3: CASSFQGRNQPQHF. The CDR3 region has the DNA TGTGCCAGCAGCTTTCAGGGCCGTAATCAGCCCCAGCATTTT.

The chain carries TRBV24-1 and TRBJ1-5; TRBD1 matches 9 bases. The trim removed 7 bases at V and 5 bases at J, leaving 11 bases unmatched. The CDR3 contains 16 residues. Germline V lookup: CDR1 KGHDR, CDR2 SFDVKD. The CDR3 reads CATSGGDRVDHQPQHF. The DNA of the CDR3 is TGTGCCACCAGCGGGGGGGACAGGGTGGACCATCAGCCCCAGCATTTT.

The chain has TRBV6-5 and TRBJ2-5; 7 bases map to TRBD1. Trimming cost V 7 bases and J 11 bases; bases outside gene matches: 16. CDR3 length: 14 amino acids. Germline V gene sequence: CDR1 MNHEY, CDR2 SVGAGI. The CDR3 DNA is TGTGCCAGCACCCCCAGGGGGAGCCTAGCTACTCAGTACTTC. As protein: CASTPRGSLATQYF.

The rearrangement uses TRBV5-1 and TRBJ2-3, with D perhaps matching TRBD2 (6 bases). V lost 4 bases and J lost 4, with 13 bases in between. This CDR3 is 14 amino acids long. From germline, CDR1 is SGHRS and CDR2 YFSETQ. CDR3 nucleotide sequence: TGCGCCAGCAGCGGGGACTCCGGCGCAGATACGCAGTATTTT. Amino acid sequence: CASSGDSGADTQYF.

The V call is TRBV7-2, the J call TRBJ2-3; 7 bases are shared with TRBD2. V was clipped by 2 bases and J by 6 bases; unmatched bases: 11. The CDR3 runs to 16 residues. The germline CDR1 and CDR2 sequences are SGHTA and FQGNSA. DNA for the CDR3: TGTGCCAGCAGCTTATCCATCCTAGCGGTCCCTGATACGCAGTATTTT. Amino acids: CASSLSILAVPDTQYF.

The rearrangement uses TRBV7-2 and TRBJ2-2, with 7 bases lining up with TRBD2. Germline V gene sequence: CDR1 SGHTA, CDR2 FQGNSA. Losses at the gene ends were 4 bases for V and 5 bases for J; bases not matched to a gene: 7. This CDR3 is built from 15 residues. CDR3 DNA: TGTGCCAGCAGCTCGTCCGGGGGGAAAACCGGGGAGCTGTTTTTT. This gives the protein CASSSSGGKTGELFF.

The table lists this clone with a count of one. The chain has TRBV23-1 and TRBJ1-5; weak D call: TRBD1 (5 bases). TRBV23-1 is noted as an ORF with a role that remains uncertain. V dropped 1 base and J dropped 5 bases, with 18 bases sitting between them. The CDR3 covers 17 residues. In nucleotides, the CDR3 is TGCGCCAGCAGTCAATGCGGGACGGAGCCTAAGGATCAGCCCCAGCATTTT. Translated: CASSQCGTEPKDQPQHF.